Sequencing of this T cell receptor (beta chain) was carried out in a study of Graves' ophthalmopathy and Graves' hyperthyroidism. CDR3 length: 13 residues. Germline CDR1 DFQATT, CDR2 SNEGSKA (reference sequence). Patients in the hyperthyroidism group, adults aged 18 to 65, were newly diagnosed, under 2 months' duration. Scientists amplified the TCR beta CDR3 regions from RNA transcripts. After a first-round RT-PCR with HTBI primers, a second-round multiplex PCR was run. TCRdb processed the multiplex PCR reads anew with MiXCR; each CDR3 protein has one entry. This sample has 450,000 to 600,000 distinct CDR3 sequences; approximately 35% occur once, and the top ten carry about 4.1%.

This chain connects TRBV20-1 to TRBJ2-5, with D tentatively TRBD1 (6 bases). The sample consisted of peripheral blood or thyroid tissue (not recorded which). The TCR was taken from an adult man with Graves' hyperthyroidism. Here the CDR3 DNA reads TGCAGCGTCATACCGACAGGACAAGAGACCCAGTACTTC. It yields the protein CSVIPTGQETQYF.